The 32 T cell receptor beta chains below were found in one sample sequenced in a study of blood T cell repertoires in COVID-19 (dated by TCRdb to 2018 to 2021). Receptor libraries were prepared by the immunoSEQ multiplex PCR assay. TCRdb obtained this table from immuneACCESS and retained in-frame rearrangements with V and J assigned. These tables miss some clones; where compared with another copy, unresolved V genes account for less than half of the shortfall, and the remainder is unexplained. Recorded for this sample are some 530,000 clones; approximately 85% of them occurred a single time. Of the sample, 3% to 4% is held by the ten largest clones. The sequencing input was peripheral blood. These receptors all stem from a human donor in a cohort sampled during active COVID-19.

This rearrangement joins TRBV27 to TRBJ2-7, with 9 bases lining up with TRBD1. The germline gives CDR1 MNHEY, CDR2 SMNVEV (reference sequence). The CDR3 has 16 residues. The junction had 10 bases not matched to a gene; V was cut back by 3 bases and J by 4 bases. In nucleotides, the CDR3 is TGTGCCAGCAGTTTTTTGGGGACAGGGTCGTCGTACGAGCAGTACTTC. Translated: CASSFLGTGSSYEQYF.

A single count supports this clone. A junction boundary mismatches the germline segment, possibly from a read error. V and J are TRBV18 and TRBJ2-6; 8 positions match TRBD1. Germline assignment: CDR1 KGHSH and CDR2 LQKENI. The CDR3 runs 15 residues. The DNA for the CDR3 is TGTGCCAGCTCTCCACAGGGGGCTGGGGCCAACGTCCTGACTTTC. Protein: CASSPQGAGANVLTF.

This chain joins TRBV15 and TRBJ2-2; possible D gene TRBD1, 6 bases. With 3 bases removed from V and 5 bases from J, the gap between germline ends came to 16 bases. CDR3 length: 16 amino acids. Germline V lookup: CDR1 LNHNV, CDR2 YYDKDF (reference sequence). The CDR3 sequence is CATSRDTGFLTGELFF. For the CDR3, the DNA is TGTGCCACCAGCAGGGACACAGGGTTTTTGACCGGGGAGCTGTTTTTT.

The CDR3 sequence: CASSGGEQYF. CDR3 bases: TGTGCCAGCTCGGGGGGAGAGCAGTACTTC. This chain links TRBV7-6 with TRBJ2-7; 7 nucleotides agree with TRBD2. Germline CDR1 reads SGHVS; CDR2 reads FNYEAQ. The CDR3 is 10 residues long. Trimming cost V 8 bases and J 7 bases; bases outside gene matches: 2.

The rearrangement joins TRBV18 to TRBJ1-2, with D perhaps matching TRBD1 (5 bases). This CDR3 comprises 16 residues. Trimming pared 1 base from V and 4 bases from J, leaving 16 bases between. In germline, CDR1 is KGHSH, CDR2 LQKENI. CDR3 sequence reads: CASSPQGRASLYGYTF. The CDR3 bases are TGTGCCAGCTCACCACAGGGCAGGGCGTCACTCTATGGCTACACCTTC.

The V and J genes are TRBV18 and TRBJ2-7; 9 nucleotides line up with TRBD1. After removal of 3 bases from V and 2 bases from J, the junction contained 8 bases not matched to a gene. The CDR3 sequence is 16 residues long. Germline V gene lookup returns CDR1 KGHSH and CDR2 LQKENI. This CDR3 reads CASSPVQGAQTYEQYF. The CDR3 nucleotides read TGTGCCAGCTCACCGGTACAGGGGGCACAAACCTACGAGCAGTACTTC.

V gene TRBV27 combines with J gene TRBJ1-5; possibly TRBD1 for D (5 bases). The V and J ends lost 1 base and 4 bases respectively, with 17 bases between them. CDR3 length equals 17 residues. Germline lookup yields CDR1 MNHEY and CDR2 SMNVEV (reference sequence). CDR3: CASSLYFQAGLNQPQHF. CDR3 DNA sequence: TGTGCCAGCAGTTTATATTTTCAGGCAGGGCTAAATCAGCCCCAGCATTTT.

This chain connects TRBV9 to TRBJ2-7; TRBD2 aligns across 7 bases. Germline CDR1 and CDR2: SGDLS and YYNGEE. J was trimmed by 2 bases and V by 3 bases; bases with no gene match: 5. This CDR3 has 14 amino acids. The CDR3 nucleotides are TGTGCCAGCAGCGCGGGAGGCCCCCCCTACGAGCAGTACTTC. Translating gives CASSAGGPPYEQYF. Combining the CDR3 with reference TRBV9 and TRBJ2-7 gives the whole variable domain DSGVTQTPKHLITATGQRVTLRCSPRSGDLSVYWYQQSLDQGLQFLIQYYNGEERAKGNILERFSAQQFPDLHSELNLSSLELGDSALYFCASSAGGPPYEQYFGPGTRLTVT.

V usage is TRBV5-6 and J usage is TRBJ1-6; the D gene is possibly TRBD1 (5 bases). CDR1 is SGHDT and CDR2 is YYEEEE in the germline V gene. The V and J ends lost 7 bases and 8 bases respectively, with 19 bases between them. The length of the CDR3 is 15 residues. In DNA, the CDR3 is TGTGCCAGCTACTTGATGAGTCAGGGATATTCACCCCTCCACTTT. It encodes CASYLMSQGYSPLHF. Full variable domain (outside the CDR3, taken from reference TRBV5-6 and TRBJ1-6): DAGVTQSPTHLIKTRGQQVTLRCSPKSGHDTVSWYQQALGQGPQFIFQYYEEEERQRGNFPDRFSGHQFPNYSSELNVNALLLGDSALYLCASYLMSQGYSPLHFGNGTRLTVT.

CDR3 nucleotides: TGTGCCAGCAGCCCGGACAGGGCTCCTGACCTTTATGGCTACACCTTC. It yields the protein CASSPDRAPDLYGYTF. The chain employs TRBV11-1 and TRBJ1-2, with 8 bases that match TRBD1. V trimming: 5 bases; J trimming: 5 bases; junction bases outside the gene matches: 13. Germline CDR1 reads SGHAT; CDR2 reads FQDESV (reference sequence). The CDR3 consists of 16 residues.

This chain joins TRBV11-3 and TRBJ2-1; TRBD1 matches 10 bases. The CDR3 contains 15 residues. The germline V gene has CDR1 SGHNT and CDR2 YENEEA. After removal of 4 bases from V and 4 bases from J, the junction contained 4 bases not matched to a gene. CDR3 residues: CASSYRDRGYNEQFF. The CDR3 DNA reads TGTGCCAGCAGCTACCGGGACAGGGGATACAATGAGCAGTTCTTC.

The chain carries TRBV27 and TRBJ1-2, with D uncertain. The CDR3 covers 14 residues. The V end lost 5 bases, the J end lost 2 bases, and 12 bases lay between the germline ends. Germline lookup yields CDR1 MNHEY and CDR2 SMNVEV (reference sequence). CDR3 residues: CASSPLGTNYGYTF. CDR3 sequence (DNA): TGTGCCAGCAGTCCCCTGGGCACGAACTATGGCTACACCTTC.

The rearrangement uses TRBV7-3 and TRBJ2-2; D is uncertain. Trimming took 6 bases from V and 1 from J, leaving 12 bases between them. Germline CDR1 and CDR2: SGHTA and FQGTGA. The CDR3 is made up of 15 amino acids. In nucleotides, the CDR3 is TGTGCCAGCAGTCCCTCGGCAGGGAACACCGGGGAGCTGTTTTTT. Translation gives CASSPSAGNTGELFF.

This sequence joins TRBV30 and TRBJ2-7, with 9 bases identical to TRBD2. CDR1 is GTSNPN and CDR2 is SVGIG in the germline V gene (reference sequence). The CDR3 consists of 15 residues. With V trimmed by 1 base and J by 1 base, 5 bases remained unmatched. The CDR3 protein is CAWSAGLAMSYEQYF. The CDR3 coding sequence is TGTGCCTGGAGTGCGGGACTAGCAATGTCCTACGAGCAGTACTTC. Full variable domain (outside the CDR3, taken from reference TRBV30 and TRBJ2-7): SQTIHQWPATLVQPVGSPLSLECTVEGTSNPNLYWYRQAAGRGLQLLFYSVGIGQISSEVPQNLSASRPQDRQFILSSKKLLLSDSGFYLCAWSAGLAMSYEQYFGPGTRLTVT.

V is TRBV3-1 (or the pseudogene TRBV3-2) and J is TRBJ1-2; 11 nucleotides agree with TRBD1. The V gene's germline CDR1 is LGHDT and CDR2 YNNKEL (reference sequence). The CDR3 totals 14 residues. Unmatched junction bases numbered 7, after V lost 5 bases and J lost 8 bases. CDR3 in amino acids: CASSSGQGANGYTF. CDR3 nucleotide sequence: TGTGCCAGCAGCTCAGGACAGGGGGCGAACGGCTACACCTTC.

This chain joins TRBV2 and TRBJ1-5; 9 bases are a match to TRBD1. This CDR3 comprises 17 residues. The junction had 15 bases not matched to a gene; V was cut back by 6 bases and J by 6 bases. Germline CDR1 reads SNHLY; CDR2 reads FYNNEI. In DNA, the CDR3 is TGTGCCAGCAGCCGGGACAGGGAGTCAGTTTTGTTTCAGCCCCAGCATTTT. This codes for CASSRDRESVLFQPQHF.

V usage is TRBV5-5 and J usage is TRBJ2-1; 7 bases align to TRBD2. Germline values: CDR1 SGHKS, CDR2 YYEKEE (reference sequence). The CDR3 extends over 14 amino acids. V trimming: 4 bases; J trimming: 7 bases; junction bases outside the gene matches: 8. CDR3 nucleotides: TGTGCCAGCAGCCGTCTAGCGGAACCAAATGAGCAGTTCTTC. Its protein product is CASSRLAEPNEQFF. The entire variable domain, with the rest obtained from reference TRBV5-5 and TRBJ2-1, is as follows: DAGVTQSPTHLIKTRGQQVTLRCSPISGHKSVSWYQQVLGQGPQFIFQYYEKEERGRGNFPDRFSARQFPNYSSELNVNALLLGDSALYLCASSRLAEPNEQFFGPGTRLTVL.

The table lists this clone with a few counts. The chain is built from TRBV28 and TRBJ1-4; TRBD1 is a possible D gene (5 bases). Between the trimmed V and J ends, which lost 10 bases and 10 bases, there was a span of 10 bases. Germline loops: CDR1 MDHEN, CDR2 SYDVKM. The CDR3 is 10 amino acids. DNA for the CDR3: TGTGCCACCGTCGGGGGAAAACTGTTTTTT. It encodes CATVGGKLFF.

This chain connects TRBV5-1 to TRBJ2-7; 7 bases are shared with TRBD2. CDR3 length: 15 residues. J gave up 0 bases and V 6 bases, and 9 bases lay outside the gene matches. In germline, CDR1 is SGHRS, CDR2 YFSETQ. The chain's CDR3 is CASTPGAGDSYEQYF. In nucleotides, the CDR3 is TGCGCCAGCACCCCTGGGGCGGGGGACTCCTACGAGCAGTACTTC.

This chain connects TRBV6-2 or TRBV6-3 to TRBJ1-3, with 7 positions matching TRBD1. The CDR3 length is 19 residues. Trimming removed 0 bases from V and 1 base from J; junction bases left unmatched: 12. The germline V gene has CDR1 MNHEY and CDR2 SVGEGT. CDR3 sequence (DNA): TGTGCCAGCAGTTACTCCTCGGGGGAACAGGGGTCTTCTGGAAACACCATATATTTT. Amino acid sequence: CASSYSSGEQGSSGNTIYF.

The CDR3 coding sequence is TGTGCCAGCAGCTTAGCCGTTGGGTCACTAGCGGGATACAATGAGCAGTTCTTC. Translating it yields CASSLAVGSLAGYNEQFF. V gene TRBV7-9 combines with J gene TRBJ2-1; the match to TRBD2 covers 10 bases. The CDR3 totals 18 residues. V dropped 0 bases and J dropped 4; count of bases not matched to a gene: 9. Germline CDR1 reads SEHNR; CDR2 reads FQNEAQ (reference sequence).

The V gene is TRBV29-1, the J gene TRBJ1-1; TRBD1 agrees at 7 bases. J lost 4 bases, V lost 8 bases, and 10 bases had no gene match. This CDR3 comprises 13 residues. CDR1 and CDR2 (germline): SQVTM, ANQGSEA. The chain's CDR3 is CSRTGADGTEAFF. CDR3 bases: TGCAGCCGAACAGGGGCCGACGGCACTGAAGCTTTCTTT.

This clone was recorded only once. The chain uses TRBV5-8 and TRBJ2-2; 12 positions agree with TRBD2. The CDR3 has 17 amino acids. Trimming cost V 5 bases and J 5 bases; bases outside gene matches: 10. The V gene's germline CDR1 is SGHTS and CDR2 YDEGEE. The CDR3 region has the DNA TGTGCCAGCAGTTCTCCTAGCGGGAGGGCCCGAACCGGGGAGCTGTTTTTT. Its translation is CASSSPSGRARTGELFF. Full variable domain (outside the CDR3, taken from reference TRBV5-8 and TRBJ2-2): EAGVTQSPTHLIKTRGQQATLRCSPISGHTSVYWYQQALGLGLQFLLWYDEGEERNRGNFPPRFSGRQFPNYSSELNVNALELEDSALYLCASSSPSGRARTGELFFGEGSRLTVL.

The chain has TRBV19 and TRBJ1-1; weak D call: TRBD1 (6 bases). The CDR3 runs to 12 residues. Germline V lookup: CDR1 LNHDA, CDR2 SQIVND (reference sequence). The CDR3 here is CAAKTGNTEAFF. The DNA of the CDR3 is TGTGCTGCTAAGACAGGGAACACTGAAGCTTTCTTT.

This chain connects TRBV28 to TRBJ2-4; maybe TRBD1 (6 bases). CDR1 and CDR2 from the germline V gene are MDHEN and SYDVKM. V shed 7 bases and J shed 8 bases, with 9 bases lying between them. The CDR3 extends over 11 amino acids. CDR3 nucleotide sequence: TGTGCCAGCACCCCAGGGGACATTCAGTACTTC. It yields the protein CASTPGDIQYF.

The rearrangement joins TRBV9 to TRBJ2-1; D possibly corresponds to TRBD2 (6 bases). The V end lost 0 bases, the J end lost 9 bases, and 10 bases lay between the germline ends. The CDR3 is 13 residues long. CDR1 and CDR2 (germline): SGDLS, YYNGEE. The CDR3 region has the DNA TGTGCCAGCAGCGTAGGACTAGGAACTGAGCAGTTCTTC. Translation: CASSVGLGTEQFF. Full variable domain (outside the CDR3, taken from reference TRBV9 and TRBJ2-1): DSGVTQTPKHLITATGQRVTLRCSPRSGDLSVYWYQQSLDQGLQFLIQYYNGEERAKGNILERFSAQQFPDLHSELNLSSLELGDSALYFCASSVGLGTEQFFGPGTRLTVL.

This sequence joins TRBV6-2 or TRBV6-3 and TRBJ2-7, with a possible D match to TRBD1 (5 bases). The length of the CDR3 is 16 residues. Germline CDR1 and CDR2: MNHEY and SVGEGT. Trimming pared 0 bases from V and 5 bases from J, leaving 17 bases between. CDR3 residues: CASSYSNGAGFNEQYF. CDR3 DNA sequence: TGTGCCAGCAGTTACTCAAATGGCGCAGGGTTCAACGAGCAGTACTTC.

This clone was detected once. V is TRBV11-3 and J is TRBJ2-3, with a tentative D call TRBD2 (5 bases). CDR3 length: 15 residues. Germline V lookup: CDR1 SGHNT, CDR2 YENEEA. Trimming took 5 bases from V and 6 from J, leaving 18 bases between them. The CDR3, as DNA: TGTGCCAGCAGCCCATCGAGCGGCCTCACGGATACGCAGTATTTT. This sequence encodes CASSPSSGLTDTQYF. Combining the CDR3 with reference TRBV11-3 and TRBJ2-3 gives the whole variable domain EAGVVQSPRYKIIEKKQPVAFWCNPISGHNTLYWYLQNLGQGPELLIRYENEEAVDDSQLPKDRFSAERLKGVDSTLKIQPAELGDSAVYLCASSPSSGLTDTQYFGPGTRLTVL.

This chain uses TRBV6-5 with TRBJ2-5, with 8 bases lining up with TRBD1. With V trimmed by 7 bases and J by 4 bases, 5 bases remained unmatched. Germline V gene sequence: CDR1 MNHEY, CDR2 SVGAGI. The CDR3 is 13 residues long. In nucleotides, the CDR3 is TGTGCCAGCACCGAGACAGGGGTAGAGACCCAGTACTTC. This codes for CASTETGVETQYF.

In its sample, this clone was seen a few times. CDR3 DNA: TGTGCCAGCTCACCGACAGGGGTAGGGAACACTGAAGCTTTCTTT. It is translated as CASSPTGVGNTEAFF. The genes are TRBV18 and TRBJ1-1, with 8 bases lining up with TRBD1. Germline CDR1 and CDR2: KGHSH and LQKENI. The V gene end was trimmed by 3 bases and the J gene end by 1 base; junction bases not matched to a gene: 4. This CDR3 region has 15 residues.

The chain carries TRBV5-3 and TRBJ2-2, with unresolved D. TRBV5-3 is an ORF for which the function is uncertain. The length of the CDR3 is 14 residues. Trimming removed 4 bases at V and 8 bases at J, with 15 bases between. The CDR3 bases are TGTGCCAGAAGCGATATCGAGTCTGCGGGGGAGCTGTTTTTT. The encoded protein is CARSDIESAGELFF.

CDR3 in DNA: TGTGCCAGCAGGCTCGAGACAGGGACCCATGGCTACACCTTC. It yields the protein CASRLETGTHGYTF. J is TRBJ1-2 and V is TRBV6-6, with 7 bases aligning to TRBD1. This CDR3 region has 14 residues. CDR1 and CDR2 from the germline V gene are MNHNY and SVGAGI (reference sequence). Trimming at V came to 6 bases and at J to 6 bases, leaving 10 bases not matched to a gene.